This TCR beta chain was captured by sequencing in a study of cytomegalovirus exposure and HLA in healthy donors. The PCR was carried out with 60 Vbeta primers and 13 Jbeta primers. Repertoires were generated with immunoSEQ multiplex PCR, while TCRdb's copy carries only in-frame clones and drops some. This table holds around 67,000 clones, roughly 72% found once. Only one count was recorded for this clone. The CDR3 loop spans 13 amino acids. Germline CDR1 reads SQVTM; CDR2 reads ANQGSEA. V dropped 7 bases and J dropped 5; count of bases not matched to a gene: 3. The TCR originated in a woman aged 25 to 39 in good health and CMV-seropositive. V usage is TRBV29-1 and J usage is TRBJ2-1; TRBD2 agrees at 12 bases. The specimen was PBMCs. CDR3: CSAGLAGDNEQFF. In DNA form, the CDR3 reads TGCAGCGCGGGACTAGCGGGTGACAATGAGCAGTTCTTC.